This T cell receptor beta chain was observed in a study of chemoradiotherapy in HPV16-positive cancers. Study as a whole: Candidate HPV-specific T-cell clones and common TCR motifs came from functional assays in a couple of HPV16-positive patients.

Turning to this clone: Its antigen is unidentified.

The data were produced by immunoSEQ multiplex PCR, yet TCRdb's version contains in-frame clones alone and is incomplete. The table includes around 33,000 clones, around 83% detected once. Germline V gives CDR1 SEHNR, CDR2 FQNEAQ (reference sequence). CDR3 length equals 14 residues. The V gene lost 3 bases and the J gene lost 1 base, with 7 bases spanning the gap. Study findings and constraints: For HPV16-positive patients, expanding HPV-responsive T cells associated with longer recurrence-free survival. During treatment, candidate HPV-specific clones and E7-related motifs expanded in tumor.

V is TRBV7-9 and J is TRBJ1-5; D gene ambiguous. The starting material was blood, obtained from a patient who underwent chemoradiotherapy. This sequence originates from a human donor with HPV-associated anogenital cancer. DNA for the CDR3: TGTGCCAGCAGCTTCGGCACCAGCAATCAGCCCCAGCATTTT. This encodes CASSFGTSNQPQHF.